This note documents a single T cell receptor beta chain sequence. The data originate from a study of blood T cell repertoires in COVID-19. Study-wide context: Acute and convalescent COVID-19 specimens originated in the United States, Italy and Spain. T cells, B-cell-depleted T cells, or PBMCs provided the cDNA or gDNA that served as material.

As handled by the study authors: The authors estimated nucleated cell counts from reference gene primer amplification. TCRdb keeps only in-frame clones here, not all; method: immunoSEQ multiplex PCR. The DNA was the basis for D and trimming; V, J and clone size are from that table. This sample has 100,000 to 110,000 clones, with over 75% found just once. The V and J ends lost 3 bases and 8 bases, in that order; junction bases with no gene match: 7. The CDR3 consists of 14 residues. The germline V gene encodes CDR1 SEHNR and CDR2 FQNEAQ (reference sequence). The TCR comes from a human donor in a cohort sampled during active COVID-19. The sequenced material came from peripheral blood. The chain carries TRBV7-9 and TRBJ2-1; 7 bases line up with TRBD1. The CDR3 here is CASSFRQGGDEQFF. The DNA of the CDR3 is TGTGCCAGCAGCTTTAGACAGGGTGGGGATGAGCAGTTCTTC.